The text below deals with one T cell receptor (beta chain). Its antigen is still unknown. No much larger clone is present one base from it, and per-base qualities are unavailable. CDR1 and CDR2 were assigned from the germline V gene as KGHSH and LQKENI. For this chain, trimming is 4 bases at the V end and 0 bases at the J end, and the number of junction bases without a gene match is 2. Reading from cysteine to phenylalanine, the CDR3 counts 15 amino acids. Only the CDR3 DNA stays, 45 bases, in frame from base 1. One collaborating source in Seattle enrolled patients during active infection and followed them longitudinally through the course of disease. The collaborating institutions used their own protocols to collect whole blood in K2EDTA tubes. For TCRbeta analysis, collaborator samples were shipped as frozen whole blood, as isolated PBMCs, or as DNA extracted from either sample type. This specimen belongs to a study of blood T cell repertoires in COVID-19 (dated by TCRdb to 2019 to 2021). Some background on the complete study: Collaborator samples came from the United States, Italy and Spain and covered acute and convalescent phases of COVID-19. The material from the prospective study consisted of cDNA or gDNA derived from T cells, B-cell-depleted T cells, or PBMCs. Subjects who had been exposed to COVID-19, were actively infected with it, or had recovered from it provided the deeply sampled blood TCRbeta repertoires that made up the dataset. A freely available public database, intended as a resource for researchers studying the immune response to SARS-CoV-2, is where the repertoires were released. Samples came from the ongoing ImmuneRACE study (first 160 participants) plus 1,254 subjects from 6 global collaborators. Nearly every sample came with metadata listing a de-identified subject ID, COVID-19 status, age in years and sex. Where available, HLA class I and class II types were taken from metadata supplied by the sample provider and were not determined by assay-based typing.

The immunoSEQ Assay, a bias-controlled multiplex PCR, was used to amplify TCRbeta CDR3 regions from genomic DNA. The authors processed their data as follows. Nucleated cell counts per sample were estimated from amplification of reference gene primers within the assay. To quantify the absolute abundance of each unique TCRbeta CDR3 rearrangement, sequence reads were collapsed and filtered. For each sample, productive Simpson clonality was calculated by taking the square root of Simpson's diversity index across productive rearrangements. Drawn from immuneACCESS, this table holds only the in-frame rearrangements with V and J called that TCRdb kept. Clones are partly lost; checked studies trace under half to an unresolved V gene and leave the rest unexplained. V and J calls and clone size are given by that table; D and trimming were obtained from the DNA. The sample data list about 140,000 clones, and about 87% of these were observed just once. The ten most abundant clones make up roughly 2.5% of the sample.

On the study overall, not on this receptor specifically: The quantity of clinical and demographic metadata differed by source and by participant and was supplied without curation.

This sequence originates from a human donor with COVID-19, enrolled during active disease. The donor label of this sample is uncertain. Sequenced material: peripheral blood. In this chain, TRBV18 is recombined with TRBJ1-4, with TRBD1 matching 7 junction bases. The CDR3 here reads CASSRQGATNEKLFF. In nucleotides, the sequence is TGTGCCAGCTCACGGCAGGGGGCAACTAATGAAAAACTGTTTTTT.